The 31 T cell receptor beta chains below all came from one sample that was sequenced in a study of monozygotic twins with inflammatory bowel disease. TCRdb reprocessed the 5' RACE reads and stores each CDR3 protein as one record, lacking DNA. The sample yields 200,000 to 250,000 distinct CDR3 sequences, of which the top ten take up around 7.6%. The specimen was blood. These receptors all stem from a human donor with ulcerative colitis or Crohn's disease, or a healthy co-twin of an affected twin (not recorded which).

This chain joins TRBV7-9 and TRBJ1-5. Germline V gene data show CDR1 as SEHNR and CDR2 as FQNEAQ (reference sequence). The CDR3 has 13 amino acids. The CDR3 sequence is CASSRGENQPQHF.

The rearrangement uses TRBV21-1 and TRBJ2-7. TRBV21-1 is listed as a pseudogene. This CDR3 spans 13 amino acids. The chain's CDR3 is CASSKALHYEQYF.

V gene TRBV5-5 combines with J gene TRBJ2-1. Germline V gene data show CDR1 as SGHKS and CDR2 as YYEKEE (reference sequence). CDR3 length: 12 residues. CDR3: CASSQRDNEQFF.

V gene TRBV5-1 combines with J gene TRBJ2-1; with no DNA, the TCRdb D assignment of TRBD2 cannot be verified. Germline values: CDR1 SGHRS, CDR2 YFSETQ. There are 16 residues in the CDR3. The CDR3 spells CASSLLLAGGNNEQFF.

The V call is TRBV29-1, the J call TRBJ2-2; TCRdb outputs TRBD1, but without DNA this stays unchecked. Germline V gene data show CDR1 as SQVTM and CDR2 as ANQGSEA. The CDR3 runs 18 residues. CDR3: CSVLRPRTGGANTGELFF.

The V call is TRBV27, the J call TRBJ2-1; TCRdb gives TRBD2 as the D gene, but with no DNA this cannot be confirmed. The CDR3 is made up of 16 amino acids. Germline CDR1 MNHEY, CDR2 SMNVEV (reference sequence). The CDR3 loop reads CASSSYPGTSGSEQFF.

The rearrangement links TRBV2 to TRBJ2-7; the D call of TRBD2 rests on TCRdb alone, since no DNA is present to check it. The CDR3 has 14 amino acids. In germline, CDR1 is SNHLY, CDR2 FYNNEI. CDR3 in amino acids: CATGMGQLSYEQYF. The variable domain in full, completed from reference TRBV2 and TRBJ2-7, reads EPEVTQTPSHQVTQMGQEVILRCVPISNHLYFYWYRQILGQKVEFLVSFYNNEISEKSEIFDDQFSVERPDGSNFTLKIRSTKLEDSAMYFCATGMGQLSYEQYFGPGTRLTVT.

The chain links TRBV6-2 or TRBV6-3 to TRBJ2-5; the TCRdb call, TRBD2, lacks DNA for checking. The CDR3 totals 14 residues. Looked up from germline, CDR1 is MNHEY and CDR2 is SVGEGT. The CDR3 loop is CASNTGPFGETQYF.

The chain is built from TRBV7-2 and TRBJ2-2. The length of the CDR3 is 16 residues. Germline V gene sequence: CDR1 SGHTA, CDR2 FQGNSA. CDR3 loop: CASSLDVQPNTGELFF.

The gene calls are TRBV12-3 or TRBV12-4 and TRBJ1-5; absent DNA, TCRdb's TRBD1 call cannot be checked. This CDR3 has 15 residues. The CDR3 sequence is CASSFYRDSNQPQHF.

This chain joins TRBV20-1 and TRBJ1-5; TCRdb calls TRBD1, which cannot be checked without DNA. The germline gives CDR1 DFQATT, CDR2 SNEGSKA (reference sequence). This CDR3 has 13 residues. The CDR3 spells CSASGQSNQPQHF.

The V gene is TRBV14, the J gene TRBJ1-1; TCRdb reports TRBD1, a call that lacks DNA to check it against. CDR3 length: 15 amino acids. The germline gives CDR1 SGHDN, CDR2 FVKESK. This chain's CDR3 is CASSQAGTGRTEAFF. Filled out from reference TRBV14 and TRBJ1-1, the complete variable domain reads EAGVTQFPSHSVIEKGQTVTLRCDPISGHDNLYWYRRVMGKEIKFLLHFVKESKQDESGMPNNRFLAERTGGTYSTLKVQPAELEDSGVYFCASSQAGTGRTEAFFGQGTRLTVV.

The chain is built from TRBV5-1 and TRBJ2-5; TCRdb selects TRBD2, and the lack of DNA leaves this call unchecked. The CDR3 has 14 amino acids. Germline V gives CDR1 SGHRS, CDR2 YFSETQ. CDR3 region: CASSLAGPWETQYF.

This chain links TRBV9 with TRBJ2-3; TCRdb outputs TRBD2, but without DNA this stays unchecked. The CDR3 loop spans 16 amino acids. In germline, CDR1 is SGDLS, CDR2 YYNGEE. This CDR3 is CASSLRLAGTTDTQYF.

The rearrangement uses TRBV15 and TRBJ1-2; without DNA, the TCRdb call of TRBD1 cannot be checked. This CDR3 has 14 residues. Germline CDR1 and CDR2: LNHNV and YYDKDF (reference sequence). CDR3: CATSGRDSTYGYTF.

CDR3 amino acids: CASRQQGAGGNTIYF. V and J are TRBV5-4 and TRBJ1-3; there is no DNA to check the TCRdb D call of TRBD1. From germline, CDR1 is SGHNT and CDR2 YYREEE (reference sequence). The CDR3 sequence is 15 residues long.

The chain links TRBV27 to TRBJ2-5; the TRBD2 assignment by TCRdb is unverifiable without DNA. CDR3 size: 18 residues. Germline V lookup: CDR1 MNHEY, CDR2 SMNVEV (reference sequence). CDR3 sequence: CASSPGTSGRSVGETQYF.

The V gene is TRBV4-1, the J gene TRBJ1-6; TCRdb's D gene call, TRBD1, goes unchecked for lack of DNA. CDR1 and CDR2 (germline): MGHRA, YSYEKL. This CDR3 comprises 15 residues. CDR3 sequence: CASSQESQGYSPLHF.

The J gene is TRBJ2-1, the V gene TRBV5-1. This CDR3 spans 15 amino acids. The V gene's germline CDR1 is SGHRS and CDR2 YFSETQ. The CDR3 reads CASSSARSSYNEQFF.

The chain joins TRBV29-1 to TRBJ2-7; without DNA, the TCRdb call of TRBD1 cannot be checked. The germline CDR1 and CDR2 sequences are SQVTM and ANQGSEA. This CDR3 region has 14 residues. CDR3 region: CSVEDRAVPYEQYF.

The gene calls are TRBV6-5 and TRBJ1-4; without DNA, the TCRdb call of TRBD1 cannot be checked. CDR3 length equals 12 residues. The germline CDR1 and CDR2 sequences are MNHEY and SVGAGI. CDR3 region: CASRTGNEKLFF.

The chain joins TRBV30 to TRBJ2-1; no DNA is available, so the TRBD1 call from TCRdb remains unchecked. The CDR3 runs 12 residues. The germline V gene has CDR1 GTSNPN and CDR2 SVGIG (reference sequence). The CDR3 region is CAWGGQGGEQFF.

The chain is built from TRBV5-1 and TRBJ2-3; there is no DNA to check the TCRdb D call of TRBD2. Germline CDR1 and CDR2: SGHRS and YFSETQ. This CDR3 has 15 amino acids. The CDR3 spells CASRTGTSGTDTQYF.

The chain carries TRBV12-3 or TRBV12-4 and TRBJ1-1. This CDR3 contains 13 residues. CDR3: CASSSSGNTEAFF.

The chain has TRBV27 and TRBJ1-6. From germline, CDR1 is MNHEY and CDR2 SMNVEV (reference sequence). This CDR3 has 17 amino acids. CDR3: CASSLLLPSSYNSPLHF.

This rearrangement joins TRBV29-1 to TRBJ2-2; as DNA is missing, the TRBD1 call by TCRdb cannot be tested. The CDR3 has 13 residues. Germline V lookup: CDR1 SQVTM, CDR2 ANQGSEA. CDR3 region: CSGGQGDSGELFF.

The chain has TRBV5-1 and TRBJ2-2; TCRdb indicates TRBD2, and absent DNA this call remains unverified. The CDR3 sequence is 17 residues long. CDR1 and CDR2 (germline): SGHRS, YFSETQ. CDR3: CASSLEGVRTRAGELFF.

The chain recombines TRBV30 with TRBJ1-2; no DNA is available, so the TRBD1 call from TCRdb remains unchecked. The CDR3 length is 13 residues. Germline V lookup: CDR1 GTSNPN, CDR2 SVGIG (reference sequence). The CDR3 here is CAWESGQGLSYTF.

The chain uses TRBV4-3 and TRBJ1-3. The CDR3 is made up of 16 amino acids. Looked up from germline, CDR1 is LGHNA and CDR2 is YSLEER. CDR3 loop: CASSQDRLGAGNTIYF.

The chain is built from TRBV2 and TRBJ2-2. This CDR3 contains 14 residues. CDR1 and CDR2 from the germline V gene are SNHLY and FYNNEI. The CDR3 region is CASRVDGNTGELFF.

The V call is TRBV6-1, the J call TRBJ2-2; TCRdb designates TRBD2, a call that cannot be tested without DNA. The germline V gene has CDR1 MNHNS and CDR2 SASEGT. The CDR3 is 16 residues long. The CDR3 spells CASSGLEDRNTGELFF.